This TCR beta chain was captured by sequencing in a study of T cells after yellow fever vaccination. A single record per CDR3 protein comes from TCRdb applying MiXCR to the 5' RACE reads. The sample has 500,000 to 700,000 distinct CDR3 sequences, about a fifth seen once. CDR1 is LGHNA and CDR2 is YSLEER in the germline V gene. The CDR3 extends over 16 amino acids. The J segment lost 0 bases and the V segment lost 5 bases, leaving 3 bases of the junction unmatched. This TCR was sampled from a young man who received the YFV17D yellow fever vaccine. Sample: PBMCs, taken 15 days after the yellow fever booster vaccination. The V gene is TRBV4-3, the J gene TRBJ2-2, with 10 bases identical to TRBD1. The CDR3 region is CASSSGTGANTGELFF. DNA for the CDR3: TGCGCCAGCAGCTCCGGGACAGGGGCGAACACCGGGGAGCTGTTTTTT.